Below, 4 T cell receptor beta chains from the same sample are listed, as sequenced in a study of blood T cell repertoires in COVID-19. Sequencing used immunoSEQ multiplex PCR; TCRdb keeps in-frame clones, though not all of them. The repertoire holds 250,000 to 300,000 clones, nearly 90% seen once, with 1% in the top ten. Sequencing was performed on PBMCs or T cells enriched from blood (not recorded which). Receptors were obtained from a woman under 40 who had recovered from COVID-19.

The genes are TRBV7-6 and TRBJ1-1; possibly TRBD1 for D (6 bases). The germline V gene encodes CDR1 SGHVS and CDR2 FNYEAQ. The V gene lost 5 bases and the J gene lost 1 base, with 32 bases spanning the gap. This CDR3 is built from 21 residues. The CDR3 DNA reads TGTGCCAGCAGCCAAAAGAGCGCATTTTTCCCCTCCCCGGGACAGAACACTGAAGCTTTCTTT. Protein product: CASSQKSAFFPSPGQNTEAFF.

This chain links TRBV7-2 with TRBJ2-7, with 7 bases matching TRBD1. Per germline, CDR1 SGHTA and CDR2 FQGNSA. V was clipped by 4 bases and J by 0 bases; unmatched bases: 15. The CDR3 length is 18 residues. The CDR3 spells CASSSRSSPRGSSYEQYF. In DNA, the CDR3 is TGTGCCAGCAGCTCTAGGTCCTCTCCCAGGGGGAGCTCCTACGAGCAGTACTTC.

The chain links TRBV7-2 to TRBJ1-4; the match to TRBD1 covers 8 bases. Germline assignment: CDR1 SGHTA and CDR2 FQGNSA. This CDR3 spans 16 amino acids. V was pared by 5 bases and J by 0 bases, with 5 bases of the junction left unmatched. The CDR3 coding sequence is TGTGCCAGCAGCCGCAGGGGGCCGACAACTAATGAAAAACTGTTTTTT. Amino acids: CASSRRGPTTNEKLFF.

This chain joins TRBV11-1 and TRBJ2-7, with 8 bases lining up with TRBD1. The CDR3 is made up of 14 amino acids. The V gene end was trimmed by 4 bases and the J gene end by 3 bases; junction bases not matched to a gene: 5. Germline-derived CDR1 and CDR2 are SGHAT and FQDESV (reference sequence). For the CDR3, the DNA is TGTGCCAGCAGCTCCAGACAGGGGTTCTACGAGCAGTACTTC. This encodes CASSSRQGFYEQYF. The full variable domain, in which reference TRBV11-1 and TRBJ2-7 provide the parts outside the CDR3, is EAEVAQSPRYKITEKSQAVAFWCDPISGHATLYWYRQILGQGPELLVQFQDESVVDDSQLPKDRFSAERLKGVDSTLKIQPAELGDSAMYLCASSSRQGFYEQYFGPGTRLTVT.